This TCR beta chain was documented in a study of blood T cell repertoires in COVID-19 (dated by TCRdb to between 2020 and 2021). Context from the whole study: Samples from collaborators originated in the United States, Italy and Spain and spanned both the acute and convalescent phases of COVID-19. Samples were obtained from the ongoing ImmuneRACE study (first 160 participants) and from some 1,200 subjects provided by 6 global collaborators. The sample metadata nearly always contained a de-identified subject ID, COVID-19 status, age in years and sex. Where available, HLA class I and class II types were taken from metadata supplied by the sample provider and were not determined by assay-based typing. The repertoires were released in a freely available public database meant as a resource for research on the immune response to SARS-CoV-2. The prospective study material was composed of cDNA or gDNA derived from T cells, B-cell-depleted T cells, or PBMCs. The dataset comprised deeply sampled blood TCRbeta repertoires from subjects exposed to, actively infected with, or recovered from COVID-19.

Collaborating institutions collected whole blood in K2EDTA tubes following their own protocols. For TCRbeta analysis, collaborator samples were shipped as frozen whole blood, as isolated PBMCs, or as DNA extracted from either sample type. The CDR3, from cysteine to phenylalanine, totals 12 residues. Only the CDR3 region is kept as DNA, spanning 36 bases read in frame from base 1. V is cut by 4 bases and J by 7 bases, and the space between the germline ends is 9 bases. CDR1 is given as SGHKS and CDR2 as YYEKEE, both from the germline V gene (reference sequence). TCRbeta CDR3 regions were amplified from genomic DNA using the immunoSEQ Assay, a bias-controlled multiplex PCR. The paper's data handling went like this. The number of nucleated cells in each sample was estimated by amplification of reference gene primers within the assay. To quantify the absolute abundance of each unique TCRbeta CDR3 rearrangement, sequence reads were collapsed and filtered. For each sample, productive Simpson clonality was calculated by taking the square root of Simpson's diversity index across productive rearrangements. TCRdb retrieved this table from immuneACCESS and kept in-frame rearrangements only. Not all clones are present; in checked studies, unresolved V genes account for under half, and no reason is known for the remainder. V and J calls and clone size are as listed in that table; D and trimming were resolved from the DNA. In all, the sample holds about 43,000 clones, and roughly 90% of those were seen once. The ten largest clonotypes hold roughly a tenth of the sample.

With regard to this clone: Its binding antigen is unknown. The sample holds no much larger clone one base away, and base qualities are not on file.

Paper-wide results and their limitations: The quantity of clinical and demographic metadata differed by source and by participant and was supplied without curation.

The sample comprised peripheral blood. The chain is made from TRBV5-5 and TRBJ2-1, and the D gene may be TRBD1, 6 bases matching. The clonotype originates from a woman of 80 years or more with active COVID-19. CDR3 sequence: CASSRTENEQFF. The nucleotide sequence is TGTGCCAGCAGCCGGACAGAGAATGAGCAGTTCTTC.